This T cell receptor beta chain was profiled in a study of long-term antiretroviral therapy in people with HIV. The CDR3 has 13 residues. Germline CDR1 MDHEN, CDR2 SYDVKM. Trimming stripped 2 bases from V and 2 bases from J, with 7 bases between. Samples were assayed with immunoSEQ v3.0 at survey level. This table comes from immunoSEQ multiplex PCR, and its TCRdb copy is limited to in-frame clones, with some not included. The repertoire holds about 17,000 clones, with around 79% as singletons. The receptor was isolated from a man aged 25 to 40 with HIV. This chain links TRBV28 with TRBJ2-7; TRBD2 might be the D (5 bases). Sequencing used unsorted PBMCs, obtained at the start of antiretroviral therapy. In DNA form, the CDR3 reads TGTGCCAGCAGTTTACGGGGTCCCTACGAGCAGTACTTC. Translated, it gives CASSLRGPYEQYF.